The 29 T cell receptor beta chains below come from one sample, sequenced in a study of control samples from healthy donors and cancer patients. Produced via immunoSEQ multiplex PCR; TCRdb's table is partial and in-frame only. The data contain more than 150,000 clones, just under 95% of them seen just once; the ten biggest clones take up almost 1.5%. Sequenced material: blood. These receptors were obtained from a man between 18 and 29 years old in good health.

This rearrangement joins TRBV18 to TRBJ2-7, with D perhaps matching TRBD2 (6 bases). Germline lookup yields CDR1 KGHSH and CDR2 LQKENI. The CDR3 has 15 amino acids. Between the trimmed V and J ends, which lost 4 bases and 1 base, there was a span of 14 bases. The CDR3 loop is CASSLGGTNSYEQYF. In DNA, the CDR3 is TGTGCCAGCTCACTCGGCGGGACGAATTCCTACGAGCAGTACTTC. The complete variable domain, with remaining parts taken from reference TRBV18 and TRBJ2-7, reads NAGVMQNPRHLVRRRGQEARLRCSPMKGHSHVYWYRQLPEEGLKFMVYLQKENIIDESGMPKERFSAEFPKEGPSILRIQQVVRGDSAAYFCASSLGGTNSYEQYFGPGTRLTVT.

This rearrangement joins TRBV7-6 to TRBJ2-2; D possibly corresponds to TRBD2 (6 bases). V gave up 5 bases and J gave up 1 base, with 17 bases separating them. The CDR3 runs to 17 residues. Germline assignment: CDR1 SGHVS and CDR2 FNYEAQ. The DNA for the CDR3 is TGTGCCAGCAGCCCCGGGAGTGGGAAGCGGAACACCGGGGAGCTGTTTTTT. Translated, it gives CASSPGSGKRNTGELFF.

The genes are TRBV13 and TRBJ2-5; no definite D call. This CDR3 spans 14 amino acids. Per the germline V gene, CDR1 is PRHDT and CDR2 is FYEKMQ (reference sequence). Trimming pared 6 bases from V and 1 base from J, leaving 12 bases between. This CDR3 is CASRTAHAQETQYF. The CDR3 DNA reads TGTGCCAGCAGAACCGCCCACGCCCAAGAGACCCAGTACTTC.

The V gene is TRBV14, the J gene TRBJ1-3; no definite D call. The CDR3 consists of 15 residues. Germline CDR1 and CDR2: SGHDN and FVKESK. V was clipped by 0 bases and J by 0 bases, with 6 bases between them. CDR3 bases: TGTGCCAGCAGCCAAGAGAGGATCTCTGGAAACACCATATATTTT. It codes for CASSQERISGNTIYF.

This chain links TRBV27 with TRBJ2-7; 7 bases agree with TRBD2. The CDR3 has 15 amino acids. The germline V gene has CDR1 MNHEY and CDR2 SMNVEV (reference sequence). V lost 5 bases to trimming and J lost 5 bases; unmatched junction nucleotides: 12. CDR3 protein: CASSAGDGYFDEQYF. The DNA for the CDR3 is TGTGCCAGCAGTGCGGGGGACGGCTATTTCGACGAGCAGTACTTC.

This chain connects TRBV2 to TRBJ2-3; TRBD2 agrees at 14 bases. V dropped 1 base and J dropped 0; count of bases not matched to a gene: 9. The CDR3 loop spans 20 amino acids. Per germline, CDR1 SNHLY and CDR2 FYNNEI. The CDR3, as DNA: TGTGCCAGCAGTGAAGGGACTAGCGGGGGGCCGGCTCCAAGCACAGATACGCAGTATTTT. Translated, it gives CASSEGTSGGPAPSTDTQYF.

This chain joins TRBV5-1 and TRBJ1-3, with D possibly being TRBD1 (5 bases). Trimming shortened V by 4 bases and J by 4 bases, and 12 bases separated the two germline ends. The CDR3 length is 14 residues. The germline V gene has CDR1 SGHRS and CDR2 YFSETQ. CDR3 loop: CASSPEGSGNTIYF. In DNA form, the CDR3 reads TGCGCCAGCAGCCCGGAGGGGTCAGGAAACACCATATATTTT.

The chain is built from TRBV29-1 and TRBJ2-5; 10 nucleotides align to TRBD2. After removal of 4 bases from V and 5 bases from J, the junction contained 7 bases not matched to a gene. The CDR3 covers 14 residues. The germline CDR1 and CDR2 sequences are SQVTM and ANQGSEA. The CDR3 is CSVVVSGGAETQYF. The CDR3 region has the DNA TGCAGCGTTGTTGTCAGCGGGGGGGCGGAGACCCAGTACTTC.

CDR3 residues: CAWSVAGEQFF. CDR3 coding DNA: TGTGCCTGGAGTGTAGCGGGCGAGCAGTTCTTC. The chain carries TRBV30 and TRBJ2-1; D is possibly TRBD2 (6 bases). The CDR3 extends over 11 amino acids. The germline V gene has CDR1 GTSNPN and CDR2 SVGIG (reference sequence). Trimming removed 0 bases at V and 10 bases at J, with 7 bases between.

The rearrangement links TRBV3-1 (or the pseudogene TRBV3-2) to TRBJ1-3, with no clear D. Trimming took 0 bases from V and 4 from J, leaving 7 bases between them. CDR1 is LGHDT, CDR2 YNNKEL, per germline (reference sequence). The CDR3 consists of 14 residues. The CDR3 nucleotides are TGTGCCAGCAGCCAAGATCACAGCGGAAACACCATATATTTT. It translates to CASSQDHSGNTIYF.

V is TRBV7-9 and J is TRBJ2-2; D is ambiguous. The germline V gene encodes CDR1 SEHNR and CDR2 FQNEAQ (reference sequence). This CDR3 is built from 12 residues. Trimming stripped 5 bases from V and 5 bases from J, with 6 bases between. CDR3: CASSPRTGELFF. For the CDR3, the DNA is TGTGCCAGCAGCCCCAGAACCGGGGAGCTGTTTTTT.

As to this clone: At one of its ends the junction is not consistent with the germline gene, which may arise from a read error. This chain links TRBV3-1 (or the pseudogene TRBV3-2) with TRBJ2-1, with D tentatively TRBD1 (5 bases). CDR1 is LGHDT, CDR2 YNNKEL, per germline (reference sequence). This CDR3 has 13 residues. The CDR3 region is CASSQDSREARIF. The CDR3, as DNA: TGTGCCAGCAGCCAAGATTCCAGGGAAGCAAGAATCTTC.

The chain recombines TRBV19 with TRBJ1-6; 9 bases map to TRBD1. There are 14 residues in the CDR3. Losses at the gene ends were 10 bases for V and 6 bases for J; bases not matched to a gene: 7. Germline V lookup: CDR1 LNHDA, CDR2 SQIVND (reference sequence). CDR3 in amino acids: CATHRGRSNSPLHF. The CDR3 DNA reads as TGTGCCACCCACAGGGGGCGAAGTAATTCACCCCTCCACTTT.

The chain recombines TRBV24-1 with TRBJ1-2; a possible D gene is TRBD1 (5 bases). V lost 7 bases and J lost 2, with 13 bases in between. Looked up from germline, CDR1 is KGHDR and CDR2 is SFDVKD. This CDR3 has 14 residues. DNA of the CDR3: TGTGCCACCAGCCCCATTGACAGCAACTATGGCTACACCTTC. Translation: CATSPIDSNYGYTF.

The CDR3 nucleotides read TGTGCCAGCAGCTTAGGACGGCTGGCCTACAATGAGCAGTTCTTC. Protein: CASSLGRLAYNEQFF. The genes are TRBV7-9 and TRBJ2-1; D gene ambiguous. The CDR3 totals 15 residues. CDR1 and CDR2 from the germline V gene are SEHNR and FQNEAQ (reference sequence). Trimming removed 1 base at V and 2 bases at J, with 9 bases between.

The chain links TRBV5-6 to TRBJ2-7; TRBD2 matches 9 bases. The V gene end was trimmed by 4 bases and the J gene end by 0 bases; junction bases not matched to a gene: 11. Germline loops: CDR1 SGHDT, CDR2 YYEEEE. The CDR3 totals 17 residues. CDR3: CASSDLSSTSGSYEQYF. The CDR3 bases are TGTGCCAGCAGCGACCTCTCTTCGACTAGCGGCTCCTACGAGCAGTACTTC.

J is TRBJ2-7 and V is TRBV3-1 (or the pseudogene TRBV3-2); D may match TRBD1 or TRBD2 (5 bases each). Between the trimmed V and J ends, which lost 4 bases and 4 bases, there was a span of 17 bases. Germline V gene sequence: CDR1 LGHDT, CDR2 YNNKEL (reference sequence). This CDR3 has 15 amino acids. The CDR3 sequence: CASSPAWDAGYEQYF. DNA of the CDR3: TGTGCCAGCAGCCCCGCGTGGGACGCGGGTTACGAGCAGTACTTC.

The genes are TRBV13 and TRBJ1-6; no clear D. The CDR3 is made up of 14 amino acids. V gave up 2 bases and J gave up 8 bases, with 10 bases separating them. The germline V gene has CDR1 PRHDT and CDR2 FYEKMQ (reference sequence). The CDR3 here is CASSLSQVDSPLHF. The CDR3 coding sequence is TGTGCCAGCAGCTTATCTCAGGTGGATTCACCCCTCCACTTT.

The chain links TRBV6-1 to TRBJ2-7; D not resolved. The germline V and J ends were trimmed by 2 bases and 3 bases, with 17 bases remaining between them. The germline CDR1 and CDR2 sequences are MNHNS and SASEGT. This CDR3 has 16 amino acids. The CDR3 nucleotides are TGTGCCAGCAGTGAAAGGAGTGCGGCCTTCGACTACGAGCAGTACTTC. Translation: CASSERSAAFDYEQYF.

The V and J genes are TRBV5-1 and TRBJ1-5; no reliable D call. CDR1 SGHRS and CDR2 YFSETQ come from the germline V gene. The CDR3 totals 13 residues. Trimming stripped 0 bases from V and 4 bases from J, with 5 bases between. CDR3 sequence: CASSLAGNQPQHF. CDR3 sequence (DNA): TGCGCCAGCAGCTTGGCCGGTAATCAGCCCCAGCATTTT.

This chain connects TRBV11-2 to TRBJ1-2; no clear D gene. Germline values: CDR1 SGHAT, CDR2 FQNNGV. The CDR3 loop spans 12 amino acids. V was cut by 0 bases and J by 7 bases, with 6 bases left in between. CDR3 in DNA: TGTGCCAGCAGCTTAGAATCGGCTGGCTACACCTTC. The encoded protein is CASSLESAGYTF.

V gene TRBV27 combines with J gene TRBJ2-7, with D maybe TRBD1 (6 bases). The CDR3 consists of 15 residues. In germline, CDR1 is MNHEY, CDR2 SMNVEV (reference sequence). The V and J ends lost 6 bases and 5 bases respectively, with 20 bases between them. The CDR3 DNA is TGTGCCAGCAGCCCTAGGGGGAGAGTTTTCCACGAGCAGTACTTC. Translation gives CASSPRGRVFHEQYF.

This clone was counted a single time. The chain has TRBV7-9 and TRBJ2-7, with 10 bases identical to TRBD2. The trim removed 2 bases at V and 0 bases at J, leaving 10 bases unmatched. From germline, CDR1 is SEHNR and CDR2 FQNEAQ (reference sequence). The CDR3 spans 18 residues. CDR3 residues: CASSLSPSGGLSSYEQYF. In nucleotides, the CDR3 is TGTGCCAGCAGCTTATCGCCTAGCGGGGGCCTAAGCTCCTACGAGCAGTACTTC.

The chain employs TRBV9 and TRBJ2-2; D remains ambiguous. CDR1 SGDLS and CDR2 YYNGEE come from the germline V gene. The CDR3 runs 14 residues. Trimming took off 0 bases at V and 4 bases at J, with 7 bases between the two ends. The CDR3 region has the DNA TGTGCCAGCAGCGTAGGGACCCTCACCGGGGAGCTGTTTTTT. Translating it yields CASSVGTLTGELFF.

This clone was detected once. The V gene is TRBV4-2, the J gene TRBJ2-3, with D possibly TRBD2 on 7 matching bases. The CDR3 has 16 amino acids. Germline V lookup: CDR1 LGHNA, CDR2 YNFKEQ. V lost 1 base to trimming and J lost 4 bases, with 15 bases between them. The CDR3 loop reads CASSQGGGEPADTQYF. The DNA for the CDR3 is TGTGCCAGCAGCCAAGGGGGGGGCGAACCGGCAGATACGCAGTATTTT.

This clone came up once. This chain uses TRBV29-1 with TRBJ1-5, with 8 bases lining up with TRBD1. The ends lost 6 bases at V and 7 bases at J; junction bases unmatched: 8. Germline CDR1 is SQVTM and CDR2 is ANQGSEA. The CDR3 runs to 13 residues. This chain's CDR3 is CSVQGVAGQPQHF. For the CDR3, the DNA is TGCAGCGTACAGGGGGTGGCTGGACAGCCCCAGCATTTT.

V gene TRBV18 combines with J gene TRBJ2-3; D possibly corresponds to TRBD2 (5 bases). The CDR3 has 13 residues. V lost 3 bases to trimming and J lost 5 bases, with 9 bases between them. CDR1 is KGHSH and CDR2 is LQKENI in the germline V gene. CDR3 nucleotide sequence: TGTGCCAGCTCACCCACTAGTAGAGATACGCAGTATTTT. It codes for CASSPTSRDTQYF.

The rearrangement links TRBV9 to TRBJ1-2, with D maybe TRBD1 (5 bases). V was shortened by 0 bases and J by 1 base, with 10 bases between the two germline ends. From germline, CDR1 is SGDLS and CDR2 YYNGEE. This CDR3 is built from 15 residues. The CDR3 coding sequence is TGTGCCAGCAGCGTAGCCCCCGACAGTAACTATGGCTACACCTTC. Translating gives CASSVAPDSNYGYTF.

The rearrangement joins TRBV29-1 to TRBJ2-1, with TRBD2 matching over 9 bases. V lost 4 bases to trimming and J lost 4 bases; unmatched junction nucleotides: 11. The CDR3 is made up of 16 amino acids. The germline V gene encodes CDR1 SQVTM and CDR2 ANQGSEA. In nucleotides, the CDR3 is TGCAGCGTTGGAGGCGCAGGGAGCGGGGGGTACAATGAGCAGTTCTTC. Protein: CSVGGAGSGGYNEQFF.